Below, 17 T cell receptor beta chains from the same sample are listed, as sequenced in a study of shared clonotypes between healthy human individuals. Some clones are missing from TCRdb's copy, which holds only in-frame ones; the method was immunoSEQ multiplex PCR. The sample yields over 2 million clones, over 85% seen once. Cells designated naive CD8 were CD45RO-negative and were positively selected for CCR7, with terminally differentiated effector memory CD45RA+ cells excluded. Source material: naive CD8+ T cells sorted from blood. The receptor source for this set is a man younger than 30 in good health.

The rearrangement joins TRBV19 to TRBJ2-4; possibly TRBD1 for D (5 bases). CDR1 LNHDA and CDR2 SQIVND come from the germline V gene (reference sequence). The CDR3 runs 13 residues. The germline V and J ends were trimmed by 3 bases and 8 bases, with 11 bases remaining between them. The CDR3 here is CASSIVQGDIQYF. The CDR3 nucleotides read TGTGCCAGTAGTATCGTTCAGGGCGACATTCAGTACTTC.

The rearrangement joins TRBV7-8 to TRBJ2-7; D might be TRBD2 (5 bases). CDR3 length equals 15 residues. Trimming took 5 bases from V and 4 from J, leaving 18 bases between them. Germline loops: CDR1 SGHVS, CDR2 FQNEAQ. The CDR3 region is CASSRTGNGVYEQYF. DNA for the CDR3: TGTGCCAGCAGCCGAACCGGGAACGGGGTATACGAGCAGTACTTC.

V gene TRBV10-3 combines with J gene TRBJ2-5; perhaps TRBD1 as D (6 bases). The CDR3 runs 14 residues. CDR1 is ENHRY, CDR2 SYGVKD, per germline. V was cut by 1 base and J by 0 bases, with 6 bases left in between. CDR3 DNA: TGTGCCATCAGTGAGTGGGACAACCAAGAGACCCAGTACTTC. This encodes CAISEWDNQETQYF.

The V call is TRBV27, the J call TRBJ1-1; possible D gene TRBD1, 5 bases. The ends were cut back, 8 bases at V and 7 bases at J, with 14 bases in the middle. The length of the CDR3 is 12 residues. The germline gives CDR1 MNHEY, CDR2 SMNVEV (reference sequence). CDR3 protein: CASSAGGNEAFF. The CDR3 DNA sequence: TGTGCCAGCTCCGCGGGGGGGAATGAAGCTTTCTTT.

The V call is TRBV7-2, the J call TRBJ2-3; TRBD2 might be the D (6 bases). Germline-derived CDR1 and CDR2 are SGHTA and FQGNSA. The CDR3 spans 15 residues. Trimming cost V 2 bases and J 0 bases, with 9 bases left between them. The DNA for the CDR3 is TGTGCCAGCAGCTTACTAGCGCTGAGCACAGATACGCAGTATTTT. This encodes CASSLLALSTDTQYF.

This chain joins TRBV28 and TRBJ1-4; unclear D gene. The germline gives CDR1 MDHEN, CDR2 SYDVKM. This CDR3 is built from 15 residues. V lost 6 bases and J 2 bases, leaving 13 bases between the germline ends. The CDR3 region is CASSGRAVTNEKLFF. The CDR3 DNA is TGTGCCAGCAGCGGGAGGGCCGTTACTAATGAAAAACTGTTTTTT. Combining the CDR3 with reference TRBV28 and TRBJ1-4 gives the whole variable domain DVKVTQSSRYLVKRTGEKVFLECVQDMDHENMFWYRQDPGLGLRLIYFSYDVKMKEKGDIPEGYSVSREKKERFSLILESASTNQTSMYLCASSGRAVTNEKLFFGSGTQLSVL.

In nucleotides, the CDR3 is TGTGCCAGCAGCTTAGAGGGGATGACAGCTACATATTCTGGGGCCAACGTCCTGACTTTC. Its protein is CASSLEGMTATYSGANVLTF. This chain connects TRBV11-2 to TRBJ2-6, with D maybe TRBD1 (5 bases). The length of the CDR3 is 20 residues. CDR1 and CDR2 (germline): SGHAT, FQNNGV. The ends were cut back, 0 bases at V and 1 base at J, with 19 bases in the middle.

The V call is TRBV5-1, the J call TRBJ1-2, with 7 bases matching TRBD1. The length of the CDR3 is 15 residues. The ends lost 3 bases at V and 3 bases at J; junction bases unmatched: 8. Per germline, CDR1 SGHRS and CDR2 YFSETQ. The CDR3 protein is CASSSPADRDYGYTF. The CDR3 nucleotides read TGCGCCAGCAGCTCACCCGCCGACAGGGACTATGGCTACACCTTC. Supplemented by reference TRBV5-1 and TRBJ1-2, the full variable domain reads KAGVTQTPRYLIKTRGQQVTLSCSPISGHRSVSWYQQTPGQGLQFLFEYFSETQRNKGNFPGRFSGRQFSNSRSEMNVSTLELGDSALYLCASSSPADRDYGYTFGSGTRLTVV.

The chain is built from TRBV7-9 and TRBJ2-5; D is perhaps TRBD1 (6 bases). V dropped 0 bases and J dropped 1 base, with 12 bases sitting between them. CDR1 is SEHNR, CDR2 FQNEAQ, per germline (reference sequence). The CDR3 loop spans 16 amino acids. The CDR3 protein is CASSLARSGAQETQYF. The CDR3 nucleotides read TGTGCCAGCAGCTTAGCCCGATCAGGGGCCCAAGAGACCCAGTACTTC.

V is TRBV14 and J is TRBJ1-2, with TRBD1 matching over 7 bases. This CDR3 comprises 17 residues. Germline loops: CDR1 SGHDN, CDR2 FVKESK. V lost 0 bases, J lost 2 bases, and 9 bases stayed unmatched. The CDR3, as DNA: TGTGCCAGCAGCCAAGATTCCCGTACAGGGGACAACTATGGCTACACCTTC. Residues: CASSQDSRTGDNYGYTF.

The chain carries TRBV6-5 and TRBJ2-1; weak D call: TRBD2 (5 bases). Trimming removed 8 bases from V and 6 bases from J, with 17 bases in between. Germline assignment: CDR1 MNHEY and CDR2 SVGAGI. The CDR3 covers 14 residues. CDR3 sequence reads: CASLLSGESNEQFF. DNA for the CDR3: TGTGCCAGCCTTTTATCCGGGGAGTCCAATGAGCAGTTCTTC.

V gene TRBV4-1 combines with J gene TRBJ2-7; tentative D call: TRBD1 (6 bases). The CDR3 covers 14 residues. CDR1 MGHRA and CDR2 YSYEKL come from the germline V gene. V gave up 5 bases and J gave up 0 bases, with 11 bases separating them. CDR3 amino acids: CASSGRTASYEQYF. The CDR3 region has the DNA TGCGCCAGCAGCGGTAGGACAGCCTCCTACGAGCAGTACTTC.

This rearrangement joins TRBV4-1 to TRBJ1-5; D ambiguous. Germline V CDR1 and CDR2: MGHRA, YSYEKL. Trimming shortened V by 1 base and J by 3 bases, and 13 bases separated the two germline ends. The CDR3 extends over 16 amino acids. For the CDR3, the DNA is TGCGCCAGCAGCCAAGCCCGTTTGGCAGTCAATCAGCCCCAGCATTTT. This sequence encodes CASSQARLAVNQPQHF.

To note about this clone: The same CDR3 also results from other DNA sequences found in this sample. The chain couples TRBV4-2 to TRBJ2-7; D unclear. The CDR3 consists of 12 residues. Germline lookup yields CDR1 LGHNA and CDR2 YNFKEQ. Trimming took 0 bases from V and 3 from J, leaving 3 bases between them. CDR3 DNA sequence: TGTGCCAGCAGCCAAGACAGCTACGAGCAGTACTTC. Its protein is CASSQDSYEQYF.

The J gene is TRBJ2-7, the V gene TRBV7-9, with 9 positions matching TRBD1. The CDR3 has 14 residues. V shed 2 bases and J 5 bases; nucleotides not matched to a gene: 4. Looked up from germline, CDR1 is SEHNR and CDR2 is FQNEAQ (reference sequence). The CDR3 protein is CASSLPGQGNEQYF. CDR3 coding DNA: TGTGCCAGCAGCTTACCGGGACAGGGTAACGAGCAGTACTTC.

Note on this clone: This sample includes further DNA sequences coding for the same CDR3. This chain joins TRBV27 and TRBJ2-3, with D perhaps being TRBD1 or TRBD2 (5 bases each). Trimming stripped 3 bases from V and 4 bases from J, with 8 bases between. Germline lookup yields CDR1 MNHEY and CDR2 SMNVEV (reference sequence). This CDR3 contains 13 residues. The CDR3 spells CASSLLGADTQYF. CDR3 DNA: TGTGCCAGCAGTTTGTTGGGGGCAGATACGCAGTATTTT.

The chain links TRBV9 to TRBJ1-1; possible D gene TRBD1, 5 bases. This CDR3 region has 12 residues. The ends were cut back, 3 bases at V and 7 bases at J, with 10 bases in the middle. Germline CDR1 is SGDLS and CDR2 is YYNGEE. The CDR3 bases are TGTGCCAGCAGCGGCCTGACAGTTGAAGCTTTCTTT. It codes for CASSGLTVEAFF.